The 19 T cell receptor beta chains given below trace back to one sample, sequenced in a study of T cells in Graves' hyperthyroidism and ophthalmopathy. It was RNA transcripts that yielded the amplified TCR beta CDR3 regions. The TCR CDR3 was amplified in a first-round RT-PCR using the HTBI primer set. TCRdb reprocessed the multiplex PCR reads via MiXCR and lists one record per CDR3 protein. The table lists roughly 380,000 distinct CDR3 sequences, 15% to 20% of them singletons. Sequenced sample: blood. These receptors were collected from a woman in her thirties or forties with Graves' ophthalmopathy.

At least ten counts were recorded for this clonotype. Written as DNA, the CDR3 is TGTGCCAGCAGTTTTGCCGGGACAGGGGCATCGGGCATGAACACTGAAGCTTTCTTT. Amino acid sequence: CASSFAGTGASGMNTEAFF. The chain couples TRBV28 to TRBJ1-1; TRBD1 aligns across 10 bases. V trimming: 3 bases; J trimming: 0 bases; junction bases outside the gene matches: 13. The CDR3 has 19 amino acids. The germline V gene encodes CDR1 MDHEN and CDR2 SYDVKM. Using reference TRBV28 and TRBJ1-1 for the parts outside the CDR3, the full variable domain is DVKVTQSSRYLVKRTGEKVFLECVQDMDHENMFWYRQDPGLGLRLIYFSYDVKMKEKGDIPEGYSVSREKKERFSLILESASTNQTSMYLCASSFAGTGASGMNTEAFFGQGTRLTVV.

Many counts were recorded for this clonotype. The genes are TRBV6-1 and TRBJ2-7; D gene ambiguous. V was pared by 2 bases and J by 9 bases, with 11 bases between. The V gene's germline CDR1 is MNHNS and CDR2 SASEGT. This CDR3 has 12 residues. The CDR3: CASSEQASRQYF. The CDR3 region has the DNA TGTGCCAGCAGTGAACAAGCCTCCCGGCAGTACTTC.

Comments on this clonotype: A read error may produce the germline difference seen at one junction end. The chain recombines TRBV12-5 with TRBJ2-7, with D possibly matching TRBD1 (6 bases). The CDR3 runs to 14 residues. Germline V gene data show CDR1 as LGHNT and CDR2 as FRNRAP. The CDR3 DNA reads TGTGCTAGCGCCCCGAGAGGGGGTACCTACGAGCAGTCCTTC. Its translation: CASAPRGGTYEQSF.

This chain's CDR3 is CATRRTGTSYEQYF. The CDR3 DNA reads as TGTGCCACCCGCCGGACAGGGACTTCCTACGAGCAGTACTTC. V usage is TRBV24-1 and J usage is TRBJ2-7, with TRBD1 matching over 8 bases. V lost 9 bases and J lost 1; bases outside the gene matches: 7. CDR3 length: 14 residues. Looked up from germline, CDR1 is KGHDR and CDR2 is SFDVKD.

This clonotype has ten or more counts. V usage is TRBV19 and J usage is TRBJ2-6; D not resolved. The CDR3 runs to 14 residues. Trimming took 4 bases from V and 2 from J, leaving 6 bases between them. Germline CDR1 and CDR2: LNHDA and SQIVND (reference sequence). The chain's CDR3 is CASSRYAGANVLTF. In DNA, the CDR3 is TGTGCCAGTAGTAGGTATGCTGGGGCCAACGTCCTGACTTTC.

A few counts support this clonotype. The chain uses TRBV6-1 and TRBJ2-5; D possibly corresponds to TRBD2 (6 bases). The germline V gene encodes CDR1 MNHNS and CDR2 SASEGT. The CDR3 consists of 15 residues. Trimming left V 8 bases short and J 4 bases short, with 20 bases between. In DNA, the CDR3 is TGTGCCAGCGGGAGGTTCAGAGGGATAGCAGAGACCCAGTACTTC. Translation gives CASGRFRGIAETQYF.

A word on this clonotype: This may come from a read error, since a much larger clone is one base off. CDR3 nucleotides: TGTGCCAGCAGTTATCCAAGCTATGGCTACACCTTC. Translation gives CASSYPSYGYTF. The chain links TRBV28 to TRBJ1-2; D not resolved. V was trimmed by 4 bases and J by 4 bases, leaving 7 bases between them. Germline V lookup: CDR1 MDHEN, CDR2 SYDVKM. The CDR3 is 12 residues long.

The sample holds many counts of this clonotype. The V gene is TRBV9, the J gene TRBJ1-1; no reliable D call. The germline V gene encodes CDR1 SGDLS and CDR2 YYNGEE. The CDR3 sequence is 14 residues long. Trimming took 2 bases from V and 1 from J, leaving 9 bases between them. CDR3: CASSVQDTNTEAFF. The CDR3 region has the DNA TGTGCCAGCAGCGTCCAGGATACGAACACTGAAGCTTTCTTT. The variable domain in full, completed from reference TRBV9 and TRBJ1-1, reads DSGVTQTPKHLITATGQRVTLRCSPRSGDLSVYWYQQSLDQGLQFLIQYYNGEERAKGNILERFSAQQFPDLHSELNLSSLELGDSALYFCASSVQDTNTEAFFGQGTRLTVV.

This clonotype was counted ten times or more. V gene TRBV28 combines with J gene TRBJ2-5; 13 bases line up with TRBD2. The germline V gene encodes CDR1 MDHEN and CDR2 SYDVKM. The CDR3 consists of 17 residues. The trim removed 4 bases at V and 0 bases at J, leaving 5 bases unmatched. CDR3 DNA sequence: TGTGCCAGCAGTTCTCAGACTAGCGGGAGGTACCAAGAGACCCAGTACTTC. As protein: CASSSQTSGRYQETQYF. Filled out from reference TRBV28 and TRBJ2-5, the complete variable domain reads DVKVTQSSRYLVKRTGEKVFLECVQDMDHENMFWYRQDPGLGLRLIYFSYDVKMKEKGDIPEGYSVSREKKERFSLILESASTNQTSMYLCASSSQTSGRYQETQYFGPGTRLLVL.

Written as DNA, the CDR3 is TGTGCCAGCAGTTTTCTGGCTACTTCCTACGAGCAGTACTTC. Translated: CASSFLATSYEQYF. The chain combines TRBV28 with TRBJ2-7; D unresolved. V was trimmed by 3 bases and J by 1 base, leaving 10 bases between them. CDR1 and CDR2 (germline): MDHEN, SYDVKM. The CDR3 runs 14 residues.

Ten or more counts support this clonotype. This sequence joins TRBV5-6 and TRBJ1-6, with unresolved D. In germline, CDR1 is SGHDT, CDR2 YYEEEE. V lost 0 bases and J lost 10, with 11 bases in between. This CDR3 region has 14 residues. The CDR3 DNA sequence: TGTGCCAGCAGCTTGGTGGCAGGTCCCTCACCCCTCCACTTT. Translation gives CASSLVAGPSPLHF. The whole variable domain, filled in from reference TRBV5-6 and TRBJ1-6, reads DAGVTQSPTHLIKTRGQQVTLRCSPKSGHDTVSWYQQALGQGPQFIFQYYEEEERQRGNFPDRFSGHQFPNYSSELNVNALLLGDSALYLCASSLVAGPSPLHFGNGTRLTVT.

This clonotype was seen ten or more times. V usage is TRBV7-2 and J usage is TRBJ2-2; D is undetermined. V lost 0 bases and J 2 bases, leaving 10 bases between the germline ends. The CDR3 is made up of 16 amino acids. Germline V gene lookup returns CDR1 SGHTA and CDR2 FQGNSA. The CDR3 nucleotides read TGTGCCAGCAGCTTAGCGCTTAGCAGTAACACCGGGGAGCTGTTTTTT. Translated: CASSLALSSNTGELFF.

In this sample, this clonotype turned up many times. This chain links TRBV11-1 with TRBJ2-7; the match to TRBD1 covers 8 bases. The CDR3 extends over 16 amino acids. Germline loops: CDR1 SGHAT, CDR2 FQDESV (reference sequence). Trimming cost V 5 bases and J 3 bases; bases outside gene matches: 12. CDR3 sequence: CASSNSPGQADYEQYF. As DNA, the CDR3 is TGTGCCAGCAGCAACAGCCCGGGACAGGCTGACTACGAGCAGTACTTC.

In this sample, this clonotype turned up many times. The CDR3 coding sequence is TGTGCCAGCAGCTCAGGGATTCAAGAGACCCAGTACTTC. It specifies CASSSGIQETQYF. The V gene is TRBV5-4, the J gene TRBJ2-5; D perhaps matches TRBD1 (5 bases). The length of the CDR3 is 13 residues. Per germline, CDR1 SGHNT and CDR2 YYREEE (reference sequence). The V end lost 3 bases, the J end lost 2 bases, and 8 bases lay between the germline ends. Full variable domain (missing parts from reference TRBV5-4 and TRBJ2-5): ETGVTQSPTHLIKTRGQQVTLRCSSQSGHNTVSWYQQALGQGPQFIFQYYREEENGRGNFPPRFSGLQFPNYSSELNVNALELDDSALYLCASSSGIQETQYFGPGTRLLVL.

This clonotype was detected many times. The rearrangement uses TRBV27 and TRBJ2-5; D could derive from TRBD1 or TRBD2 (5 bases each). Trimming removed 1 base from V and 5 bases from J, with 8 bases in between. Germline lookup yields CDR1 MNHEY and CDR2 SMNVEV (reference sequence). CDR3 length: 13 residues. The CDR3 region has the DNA TGTGCCAGCAGTTTATGGGGACGGGAGACCCAGTACTTC. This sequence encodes CASSLWGRETQYF.

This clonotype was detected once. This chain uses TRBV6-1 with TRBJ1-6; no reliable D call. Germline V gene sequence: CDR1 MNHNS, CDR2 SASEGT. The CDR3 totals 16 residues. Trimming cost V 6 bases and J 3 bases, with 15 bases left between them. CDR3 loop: CASRQARIDYNSPLHF. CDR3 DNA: TGTGCCAGCAGGCAGGCCCGGATCGACTATAATTCACCCCTCCACTTT.

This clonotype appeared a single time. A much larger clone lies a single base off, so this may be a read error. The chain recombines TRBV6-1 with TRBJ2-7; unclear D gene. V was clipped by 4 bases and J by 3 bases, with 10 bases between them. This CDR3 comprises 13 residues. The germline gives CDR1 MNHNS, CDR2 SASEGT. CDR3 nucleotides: TGTGCCAGCAGTGTGGCTAGACTCTACGAGCAGTACTTC. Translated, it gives CASSVARLYEQYF.

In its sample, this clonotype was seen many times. The CDR3 protein is CASSEGGRGYETQYF. For the CDR3, the DNA is TGTGCCAGCAGTGAAGGTGGCAGGGGTTACGAGACCCAGTACTTC. V usage is TRBV6-1 and J usage is TRBJ2-5, with D maybe TRBD1 (6 bases). Trimming stripped 1 base from V and 5 bases from J, with 14 bases between. Germline loops: CDR1 MNHNS, CDR2 SASEGT. CDR3 length: 15 amino acids.

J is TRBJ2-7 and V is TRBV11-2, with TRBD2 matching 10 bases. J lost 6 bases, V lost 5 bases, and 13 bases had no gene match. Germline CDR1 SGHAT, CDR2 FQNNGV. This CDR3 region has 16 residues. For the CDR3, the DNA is TGTGCCAGCAGCCCGCATAGAGCGGGGGGGCCGGTCGAGCAGTACTTC. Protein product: CASSPHRAGGPVEQYF.